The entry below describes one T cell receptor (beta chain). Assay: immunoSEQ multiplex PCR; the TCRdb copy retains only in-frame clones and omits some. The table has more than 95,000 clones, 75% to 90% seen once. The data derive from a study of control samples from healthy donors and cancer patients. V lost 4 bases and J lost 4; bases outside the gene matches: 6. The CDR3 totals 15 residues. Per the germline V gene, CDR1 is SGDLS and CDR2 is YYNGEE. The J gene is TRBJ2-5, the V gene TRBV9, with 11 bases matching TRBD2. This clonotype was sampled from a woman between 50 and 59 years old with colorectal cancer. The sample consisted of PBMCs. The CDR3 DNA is TGTGCCAGCAGCCGCGGGCTAGCGGGGGGAGAGACCCAGTACTTC. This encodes CASSRGLAGGETQYF. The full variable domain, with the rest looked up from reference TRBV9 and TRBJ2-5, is DSGVTQTPKHLITATGQRVTLRCSPRSGDLSVYWYQQSLDQGLQFLIQYYNGEERAKGNILERFSAQQFPDLHSELNLSSLELGDSALYFCASSRGLAGGETQYFGPGTRLLVL.